A single sample gave rise to the 26 T cell receptor beta chains below, sequenced in a study of OX40 agonist ivuxolimab in advanced cancers. Profiled with immunoSEQ multiplex PCR; TCRdb holds only in-frame clones, not every one. The repertoire holds approximately 46,000 clones, with more than 85% as singletons. Specimen: CD4+ or CD8+ T cells sorted from blood, collected in a trial of the OX40 agonist ivuxolimab. All receptors derive from an adult with an advanced solid tumor such as melanoma, head and neck, liver or kidney cancer.

Turning to this clone: Other DNA sequences in the same sample also yield this CDR3. The V and J genes are TRBV28 and TRBJ2-7; 12 bases align to TRBD2. CDR3 length: 13 residues. V lost 5 bases and J lost 4; bases outside the gene matches: 0. Germline CDR1 MDHEN, CDR2 SYDVKM. CDR3 in DNA: TGTGCCAGCAGTGGACTAGCGGGGTACGAGCAGTACTTC. This codes for CASSGLAGYEQYF.

The rearrangement uses TRBV29-1 and TRBJ1-2; perhaps TRBD1 as D (5 bases). Germline CDR1 reads SQVTM; CDR2 reads ANQGSEA. Trimming removed 6 bases from V and 5 bases from J, with 13 bases in between. This CDR3 has 12 amino acids. The DNA for the CDR3 is TGCAGCGTCCGGGACCACTATTATGGCTACACCTTC. Amino acid sequence: CSVRDHYYGYTF.

J is TRBJ2-6 and V is TRBV5-6, with 9 bases that match TRBD1. This CDR3 contains 19 residues. The trim removed 0 bases at V and 0 bases at J, leaving 7 bases unmatched. Looked up from germline, CDR1 is SGHDT and CDR2 is YYEEEE. CDR3 region: CASSLAWDRETSGANVLTF. CDR3 nucleotides: TGTGCCAGCAGCTTGGCTTGGGACAGGGAAACCTCTGGGGCCAACGTCCTGACTTTC.

The chain employs TRBV11-2 and TRBJ2-7; 12 nucleotides align to TRBD2. Germline lookup yields CDR1 SGHAT and CDR2 FQNNGV. This CDR3 is built from 13 residues. The V and J ends lost 5 bases and 10 bases, in that order; junction bases with no gene match: 6. The CDR3 protein is CASSQGTSGPQYF. CDR3 bases: TGTGCCAGCAGCCAGGGGACTAGCGGGCCCCAGTACTTC. Full variable domain (outside the CDR3, taken from reference TRBV11-2 and TRBJ2-7): EAGVAQSPRYKIIEKRQSVAFWCNPISGHATLYWYQQILGQGPKLLIQFQNNGVVDDSQLPKDRFSAERLKGVDSTLKIQPAKLEDSAVYLCASSQGTSGPQYFGPGTRLTVT.

V is TRBV25-1 and J is TRBJ2-1; D unresolved. The V gene lost 4 bases and the J gene lost 8 bases, with 9 bases spanning the gap. Germline assignment: CDR1 MGHDK and CDR2 SYGVNS. This CDR3 contains 12 residues. This CDR3 is CASSANPDEQFF. For the CDR3, the DNA is TGTGCCAGCAGTGCAAACCCAGATGAGCAGTTCTTC.

The table lists this clone with a count of one. The genes are TRBV7-9 and TRBJ1-2; D is perhaps TRBD1 (5 bases). The germline V gene has CDR1 SEHNR and CDR2 FQNEAQ (reference sequence). The germline V and J ends were trimmed by 1 base and 4 bases, with 16 bases remaining between them. The CDR3 is made up of 16 amino acids. CDR3 residues: CASSLDGHLHLYGYTF. In DNA, the CDR3 is TGTGCCAGCAGCTTAGATGGACACCTCCACCTCTATGGCTACACCTTC.

The chain couples TRBV29-1 to TRBJ1-2; D remains unclear. Trimming removed 4 bases from V and 7 bases from J, with 10 bases in between. This CDR3 is 11 amino acids long. Germline V gene sequence: CDR1 SQVTM, CDR2 ANQGSEA. The CDR3 bases are TGCAGCGTTGTAGGTCCGGCTGGCTACACCTTC. The encoded protein is CSVVGPAGYTF.

The chain has TRBV5-1 and TRBJ2-5; TRBD1 matches 10 bases. The CDR3 consists of 15 residues. Germline-derived CDR1 and CDR2 are SGHRS and YFSETQ. The J segment lost 4 bases and the V segment lost 0 bases, leaving 3 bases of the junction unmatched. The CDR3 DNA sequence: TGCGCCAGCAGCTTGGCCGGGGACAGGGGAGAGACCCAGTACTTC. This gives the protein CASSLAGDRGETQYF. Full variable domain (rest looked up from reference TRBV5-1 and TRBJ2-5): KAGVTQTPRYLIKTRGQQVTLSCSPISGHRSVSWYQQTPGQGLQFLFEYFSETQRNKGNFPGRFSGRQFSNSRSEMNVSTLELGDSALYLCASSLAGDRGETQYFGPGTRLLVL.

This clone was counted a single time. The rearrangement uses TRBV4-1 and TRBJ2-7; D remains unclear. This CDR3 has 14 residues. V was shortened by 4 bases and J by 4 bases, with 14 bases between the two germline ends. Looked up from germline, CDR1 is MGHRA and CDR2 is YSYEKL. CDR3 in DNA: TGCGCCAGCAGCCCGCAGGAGAGATTTTACGAGCAGTACTTC. It encodes CASSPQERFYEQYF.

The V gene is TRBV7-9, the J gene TRBJ2-7; D perhaps matches TRBD2 (6 bases). V dropped 5 bases and J dropped 2 bases, with 13 bases sitting between them. Germline loops: CDR1 SEHNR, CDR2 FQNEAQ (reference sequence). CDR3 length equals 14 residues. The CDR3 loop is CASSAFGGTYEQYF. The CDR3 coding sequence is TGTGCCAGCAGCGCCTTTGGGGGGACCTACGAGCAGTACTTC.

The J gene is TRBJ2-7, the V gene TRBV27, with TRBD1 matching over 8 bases. The CDR3 contains 16 residues. V lost 3 bases and J lost 5; bases outside the gene matches: 12. Germline CDR1 reads MNHEY; CDR2 reads SMNVEV (reference sequence). The CDR3: CASSFLPTGVFHEQYF. DNA of the CDR3: TGTGCCAGCAGTTTCCTCCCGACAGGGGTTTTCCACGAGCAGTACTTC.

With respect to this clone: Within the sample, other DNA sequences also encode this same CDR3. The V gene is TRBV7-7, the J gene TRBJ2-5; the D is unclear. CDR3 length: 11 amino acids. Germline assignment: CDR1 SSHAT and CDR2 FNYEAQ (reference sequence). Trimming removed 3 bases at V and 2 bases at J, with 1 base between. Here the CDR3 DNA reads TGTGCCAGCAGCTTTCAAGAGACCCAGTACTTC. This codes for CASSFQETQYF.

The chain has TRBV2 and TRBJ1-2; possible D gene TRBD1, 6 bases. V was pared by 2 bases and J by 2 bases, with 9 bases between. The CDR3 has 14 amino acids. The germline gives CDR1 SNHLY, CDR2 FYNNEI. The chain's CDR3 is CASSERTENYGYTF. DNA for the CDR3: TGTGCCAGCAGTGAAAGGACAGAGAACTATGGCTACACCTTC.

This chain joins TRBV7-2 and TRBJ2-1, with TRBD2 matching 7 bases. The V gene's germline CDR1 is SGHTA and CDR2 FQGNSA. The V segment lost 5 bases and the J segment 0 bases; nucleotides outside the gene matches: 7. The CDR3 consists of 16 residues. The CDR3 spells CASSLGRGSSYNEQFF. The CDR3 nucleotides are TGTGCCAGCAGCCTGGGGCGGGGGAGCTCCTACAATGAGCAGTTCTTC.

This clone was observed a single time. This sequence joins TRBV4-1 and TRBJ2-7; D might be TRBD1 (6 bases). The V end lost 0 bases, the J end lost 1 base, and 10 bases lay between the germline ends. The CDR3 sequence is 15 residues long. The germline CDR1 and CDR2 sequences are MGHRA and YSYEKL. CDR3 sequence: CASSQETGSSYEQYF. As DNA, the CDR3 is TGCGCCAGCAGCCAAGAAACAGGGTCTTCCTACGAGCAGTACTTC.

This chain connects TRBV7-9 to TRBJ1-2; the D is unclear. V lost 4 bases and J 4 bases, leaving 16 bases between the germline ends. Germline V gives CDR1 SEHNR, CDR2 FQNEAQ (reference sequence). The CDR3 is 15 residues long. The CDR3 loop reads CASSSSPNPTYGYTF. The CDR3, as DNA: TGTGCCAGCAGCTCCTCACCGAATCCAACCTATGGCTACACCTTC.

The J gene is TRBJ2-7, the V gene TRBV11-2; D is ambiguous. Germline V lookup: CDR1 SGHAT, CDR2 FQNNGV. The V and J ends lost 0 bases and 3 bases respectively, with 12 bases between them. This CDR3 contains 15 residues. CDR3 in amino acids: CASSLEFGGFYEQYF. The CDR3 DNA reads TGTGCCAGCAGCTTAGAGTTCGGCGGTTTCTACGAGCAGTACTTC. Using reference TRBV11-2 and TRBJ2-7 for the parts outside the CDR3, the full variable domain is EAGVAQSPRYKIIEKRQSVAFWCNPISGHATLYWYQQILGQGPKLLIQFQNNGVVDDSQLPKDRFSAERLKGVDSTLKIQPAKLEDSAVYLCASSLEFGGFYEQYFGPGTRLTVT.

The chain couples TRBV7-2 to TRBJ1-1; D gene unclear. The CDR3 length is 11 residues. Germline-derived CDR1 and CDR2 are SGHTA and FQGNSA. V was pared by 2 bases and J by 5 bases, with 3 bases between. The CDR3 sequence is CASSLMTEAFF. The CDR3 DNA reads as TGTGCCAGCAGCTTAATGACTGAAGCTTTCTTT.

This CDR3 is CASSLVAGGAGELFF. The CDR3 coding sequence is TGTGCCAGCAGTTTAGTAGCGGGAGGTGCCGGGGAGCTGTTTTTT. The chain employs TRBV27 and TRBJ2-2, with 10 bases lining up with TRBD2. This CDR3 has 15 amino acids. Germline V CDR1 and CDR2: MNHEY, SMNVEV (reference sequence). V lost 2 bases and J lost 6; bases outside the gene matches: 3.

V usage is TRBV5-6 and J usage is TRBJ2-2; 8 positions match TRBD1. This CDR3 is built from 16 residues. Germline V gene sequence: CDR1 SGHDT, CDR2 YYEEEE. V dropped 4 bases and J dropped 2; count of bases not matched to a gene: 7. The chain's CDR3 is CASSLRTGRNTGELFF. DNA for the CDR3: TGTGCCAGCAGCCTCCGGACAGGGAGAAACACCGGGGAGCTGTTTTTT. The full variable domain, its missing parts supplied by reference TRBV5-6 and TRBJ2-2, is DAGVTQSPTHLIKTRGQQVTLRCSPKSGHDTVSWYQQALGQGPQFIFQYYEEEERQRGNFPDRFSGHQFPNYSSELNVNALLLGDSALYLCASSLRTGRNTGELFFGEGSRLTVL.

DNA for the CDR3: TGCGCCAGCAGCCAAGAAGGTAGCCGGCCCGGCTACGAGCAGTACTTC. It translates to CASSQEGSRPGYEQYF. The chain joins TRBV4-1 to TRBJ2-7; D unclear. Germline V gene lookup returns CDR1 MGHRA and CDR2 YSYEKL. The V end was cut by 0 bases, the J end by 3 bases, with 15 bases between. The CDR3 covers 16 residues.

The rearrangement joins TRBV4-1 to TRBJ1-1; D perhaps matches TRBD1 (5 bases). From germline, CDR1 is MGHRA and CDR2 YSYEKL. This CDR3 region has 14 residues. Deletions cut 4 bases from V and 4 bases from J, with 13 bases between. CDR3 DNA sequence: TGCGCCAGCAGCCCCTCTGGGGGGGGCACTGAAGCTTTCTTT. Its protein is CASSPSGGGTEAFF.

This clone has a single count. The J gene is TRBJ2-7, the V gene TRBV30; D tentatively fits TRBD1 or TRBD2 (6 bases each). The germline V gene has CDR1 GTSNPN and CDR2 SVGIG (reference sequence). V lost 2 bases and J lost 2, with 13 bases in between. There are 14 residues in the CDR3. For the CDR3, the DNA is TGTGCCTGGAGTATCGGAGGGGGTCCCTACGAGCAGTACTTC. As protein: CAWSIGGGPYEQYF.

The chain uses TRBV13 and TRBJ2-7, with TRBD1 identical over 10 bases. Germline values: CDR1 PRHDT, CDR2 FYEKMQ (reference sequence). V gave up 2 bases and J gave up 3 bases; unmatched junction bases: 7. The CDR3 runs 16 residues. In nucleotides, the CDR3 is TGTGCCAGCAGCTTAATTTCCGGGACAGGGGACTACGAGCAGTACTTC. Protein product: CASSLISGTGDYEQYF.

The V gene is TRBV21-1, the J gene TRBJ2-5; the table assigns TRBD1, which was not confirmed against the DNA. TRBV21-1 is labeled a pseudogene. This CDR3 has 15 amino acids. The CDR3 region is CASTQPDRGLETQYF. CDR3 bases: TGTGCCAGTACCCAGCCGGACAGGGGGCTGGAGACCCAGTACTTC.

This clone was counted many times. This same CDR3 is encoded by further DNA sequences in the sample. The chain joins TRBV4-3 to TRBJ1-6, with 8 bases aligning to TRBD1. CDR1 and CDR2 (germline): LGHNA, YSLEER. The CDR3 spans 16 residues. Unmatched junction bases numbered 3, after V lost 0 bases and J lost 5 bases. DNA for the CDR3: TGCGCCAGCAGCCAAGATTCAGGGGGCAATAATTCACCCCTCCACTTT. Amino acid sequence: CASSQDSGGNNSPLHF.